The 2 T cell receptor beta chains below come from one sample, sequenced in a study of neurological immune-mediated disorders. TCRdb itself ran the 5' RACE reads through MiXCR, one entry per CDR3 protein. The data show 60,000 to 85,000 distinct CDR3 sequences, approximately 5.2% seen once. Sequences were obtained from PBMCs. Receptors originate from a young man with multiple sclerosis.

In regard to this clonotype: At one end, the junction sequence differs from germline, possibly due to a read error. The chain couples TRBV20-1 to TRBJ1-6; 10 nucleotides line up with TRBD1. The CDR3 is made up of 14 amino acids. Germline-derived CDR1 and CDR2 are DFQATT and SNEGSKA (reference sequence). This CDR3 is CSALGQGNNSPLNF. The CDR3 DNA follows: TGCAGTGCCTTGGGACAGGGGAATAATTCACCCCTCAACTTT.

In its sample, this clonotype was seen many times. The rearrangement joins TRBV7-8 to TRBJ1-2, with 7 bases fitting TRBD1. V lost 5 bases and J lost 0; bases outside the gene matches: 15. CDR1 SGHVS and CDR2 FQNEAQ come from the germline V gene. There are 18 residues in the CDR3. As DNA, the CDR3 is TGTGCCAGCAGCCCGACGACAGGGATCTCATTAGCTAACTATGGCTACACCTTC. This sequence encodes CASSPTTGISLANYGYTF.